These T cell receptor beta chains were read from a single sample in a study of T-cell reconstitution after alpha-beta-depleted transplantation in children. Each CDR3 protein is one row after TCRdb ran MiXCR on the PCR reads. The data contain hundreds of thousands of distinct CDR3 sequences, around 13% of them singletons. The material was PBMCs from the stem cell graft donor, obtained from the stem cell graft. These receptors originate from a human donor who donated a stem cell graft to a child with combined immunodeficiency. The CDR3 runs from the conserved cysteine through the conserved F or W. Fields, in order: clone size, J gene, V gene, D gene, CDR3 protein, CDR3 DNA. A D gene is named only where the DNA matches it firmly. Part of the rows lack a size; the others show once, few, many or a class for expanded clones.

clone size: NA
J gene: TRBJ2-7
V gene: TRBV10-3
D gene: NA
CDR3 protein: CAISESKLSREQYF
CDR3 DNA: TGTGCCATCAGTGAGTCGAAACTTTCTCGCGAGCAGTACTTC

clone size: few
J gene: TRBJ2-2
V gene: TRBV6-2/TRBV6-3
D gene: NA
CDR3 protein: CASSPGTSLRELFF
CDR3 DNA: TGTGCCAGCAGCCCCGGGACATCCCTCCGGGAGCTGTTTTTT

clone size: few
J gene: TRBJ2-7
V gene: TRBV12-3/TRBV12-4
D gene: TRBD1
CDR3 protein: CASSHRDRVHEQYF
CDR3 DNA: TGTGCCAGCAGCCATCGGGACAGGGTCCACGAGCAGTACTTC

clone size: NA
J gene: TRBJ2-1
V gene: TRBV4-3
D gene: TRBD1
CDR3 protein: CASSQGTGMNEQFF
CDR3 DNA: TGCGCCAGCAGCCAAGGGACAGGGATGAATGAGCAGTTCTTC

clone size: NA
J gene: TRBJ2-7
V gene: TRBV30
D gene: TRBD1
CDR3 protein: CAWTSYRGSYEQYF
CDR3 DNA: TGTGCCTGGACTAGTTACAGGGGCTCCTACGAGCAGTACTTC

clone size: few
J gene: TRBJ1-1
V gene: TRBV9
D gene: TRBD1
CDR3 protein: CASSVTGGAGGAFF
CDR3 DNA: TGTGCCAGCAGCGTCACAGGGGGCGCGGGAGGAGCTTTCTTT

clone size: many
J gene: TRBJ2-5
V gene: TRBV5-4
D gene: NA
CDR3 protein: CASSLVRQRGQETQYF
CDR3 DNA: TGTGCCAGCAGCTTGGTCAGGCAACGGGGGCAAGAGACCCAGTACTTC

clone size: few
J gene: TRBJ2-7
V gene: TRBV18
D gene: NA
CDR3 protein: CASSPASRTVLDEQYF
CDR3 DNA: TGTGCCAGCTCACCGGCCTCCCGGACAGTGTTAGACGAGCAGTACTTC

clone size: NA
J gene: TRBJ2-2
V gene: TRBV12-3/TRBV12-4
D gene: NA
CDR3 protein: CASSPTKTGELFF
CDR3 DNA: TGTGCCAGCAGTCCCACAAAGACCGGGGAGCTGTTTTTT

clone size: once
J gene: TRBJ2-7
V gene: TRBV12-5
D gene: NA
CDR3 protein: CASGPDSYEQYF
CDR3 DNA: TGTGCTAGTGGCCCCGATTCCTACGAGCAGTACTTC

clone size: many
J gene: TRBJ2-7
V gene: TRBV5-4
D gene: NA
CDR3 protein: CASSLARGGAAPYEQYF
CDR3 DNA: TGTGCCAGCAGCTTGGCACGAGGGGGAGCTGCCCCATACGAGCAGTACTTC

clone size: many
J gene: TRBJ2-5
V gene: TRBV5-1
D gene: TRBD1
CDR3 protein: CASSFGQGRETQYF
CDR3 DNA: TGCGCCAGCAGCTTTGGACAGGGACGAGAGACCCAGTACTTC

clone size: many
J gene: TRBJ2-4
V gene: TRBV7-2
D gene: NA
CDR3 protein: CASSLGGGLGGIQYF
CDR3 DNA: TGTGCCAGCAGCTTAGGTGGGGGGCTCGGAGGCATTCAGTACTTC

clone size: many
J gene: TRBJ2-5
V gene: TRBV4-3
D gene: NA
CDR3 protein: CASSQGLGGQETQYF
CDR3 DNA: TGCGCCAGCAGCCAAGGGCTAGGGGGCCAAGAGACCCAGTACTTC

clone size: few
J gene: TRBJ2-5
V gene: TRBV5-1
D gene: NA
CDR3 protein: CASSLLQGPRETQYF
CDR3 DNA: TGCGCCAGCAGCTTGTTACAGGGCCCCCGAGAGACCCAGTACTTC

clone size: many
J gene: TRBJ1-1
V gene: TRBV24-1
D gene: TRBD1
CDR3 protein: CATRTPGQEGRAFF
CDR3 DNA: TGTGCCACCAGGACCCCGGGACAGGAAGGACGAGCTTTCTTT

clone size: many
J gene: TRBJ2-1
V gene: TRBV5-4
D gene: NA
CDR3 protein: CASSYLAGSVYNEQFF
CDR3 DNA: TGTGCCAGCAGCTACCTAGCCGGGTCTGTTTACAATGAGCAGTTCTTC

clone size: NA
J gene: TRBJ2-7
V gene: TRBV6-1
D gene: NA
CDR3 protein: CASSKGRRSSYEQYF
CDR3 DNA: TGTGCCAGCAGCAAGGGACGTCGGAGCTCCTACGAGCAGTACTTC